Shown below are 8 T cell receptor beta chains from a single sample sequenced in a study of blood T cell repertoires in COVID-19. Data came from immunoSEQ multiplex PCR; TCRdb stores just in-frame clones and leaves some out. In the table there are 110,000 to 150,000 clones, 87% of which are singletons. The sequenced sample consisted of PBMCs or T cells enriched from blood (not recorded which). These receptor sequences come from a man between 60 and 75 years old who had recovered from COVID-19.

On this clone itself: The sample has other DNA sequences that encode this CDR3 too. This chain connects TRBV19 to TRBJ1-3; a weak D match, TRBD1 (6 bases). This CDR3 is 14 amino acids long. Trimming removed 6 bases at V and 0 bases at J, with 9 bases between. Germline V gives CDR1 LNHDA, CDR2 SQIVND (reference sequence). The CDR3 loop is CASSRGNSGNTIYF. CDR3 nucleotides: TGTGCCAGTAGCAGGGGAAACTCTGGAAACACCATATATTTT. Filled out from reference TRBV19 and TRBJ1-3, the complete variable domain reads DGGITQSPKYLFRKEGQNVTLSCEQNLNHDAMYWYRQDPGQGLRLIYYSQIVNDFQKGDIAEGYSVSREKKESFPLTVTSAQKNPTAFYLCASSRGNSGNTIYFGEGSWLTVV.

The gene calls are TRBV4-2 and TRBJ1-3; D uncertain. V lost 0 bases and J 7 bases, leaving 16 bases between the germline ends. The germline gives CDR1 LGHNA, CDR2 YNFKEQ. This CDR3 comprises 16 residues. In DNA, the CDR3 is TGTGCCAGCAGCCAAGACACAGATCTCGCGGGTAACACCATATATTTT. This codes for CASSQDTDLAGNTIYF.

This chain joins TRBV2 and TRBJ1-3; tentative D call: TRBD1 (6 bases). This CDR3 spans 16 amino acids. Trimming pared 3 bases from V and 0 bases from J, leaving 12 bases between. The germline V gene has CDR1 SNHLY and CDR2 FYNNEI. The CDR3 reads CASSEQGRFSGNTIYF. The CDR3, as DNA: TGTGCCAGCAGTGAGCAGGGGAGATTCTCTGGAAACACCATATATTTT.

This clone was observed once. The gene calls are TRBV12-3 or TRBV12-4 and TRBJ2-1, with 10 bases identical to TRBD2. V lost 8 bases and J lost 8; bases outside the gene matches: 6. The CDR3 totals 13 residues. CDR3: CASLAGDEDEQFF. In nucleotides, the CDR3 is TGTGCCAGCCTAGCGGGAGACGAGGATGAGCAGTTCTTC.

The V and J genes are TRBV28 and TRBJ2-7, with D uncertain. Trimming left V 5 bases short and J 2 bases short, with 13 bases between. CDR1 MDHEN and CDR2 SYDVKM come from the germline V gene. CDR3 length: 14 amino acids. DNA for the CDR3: TGTGCCAGCAGTCCCCCTCGAGTCCCCTACGAGCAGTACTTC. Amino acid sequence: CASSPPRVPYEQYF.

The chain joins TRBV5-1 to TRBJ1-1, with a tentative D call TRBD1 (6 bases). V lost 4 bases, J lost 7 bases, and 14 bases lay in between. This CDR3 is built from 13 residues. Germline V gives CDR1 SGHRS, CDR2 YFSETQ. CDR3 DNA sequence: TGCGCCAGCAGCCGACAGGAGCTGGTTGAAGCTTTCTTT. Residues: CASSRQELVEAFF.

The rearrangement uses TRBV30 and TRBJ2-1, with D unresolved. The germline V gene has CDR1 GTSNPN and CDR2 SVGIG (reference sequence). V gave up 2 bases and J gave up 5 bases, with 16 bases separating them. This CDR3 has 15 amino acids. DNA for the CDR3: TGTGCCTGGAGTTATGAGACTCTCCGTGACAATGAGCAGTTCTTC. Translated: CAWSYETLRDNEQFF.

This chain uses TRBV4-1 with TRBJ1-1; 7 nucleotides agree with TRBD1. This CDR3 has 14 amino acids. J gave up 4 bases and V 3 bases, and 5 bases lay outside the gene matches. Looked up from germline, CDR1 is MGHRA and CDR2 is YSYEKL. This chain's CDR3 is CASSHLTGFTEAFF. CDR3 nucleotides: TGCGCCAGCAGCCACCTGACAGGGTTCACTGAAGCTTTCTTT.